The rows below give T cell receptor beta chains drawn from one sample of a study of shared clonotypes between healthy human individuals. The data were produced by immunoSEQ multiplex PCR, yet TCRdb's version contains in-frame clones alone and is incomplete. The data show about 610,000 clones, with approximately 97% seen just once and 0.057% held by the top ten. The source material was naive CD4+ T cells sorted from blood. The receptors shown here come from a woman aged 30 to 39 in good health. Each CDR3 is given with its conserved first and last residue.

TRBV11-2	TRBJ2-7	CASTSAGQVYEQYF
TRBV27	TRBJ2-7	CASSGLAGAEQYF
TRBV5-6	TRBJ1-3	CASSRGSNSGNTIYF
TRBV7-8	NA	CASSLGRGRSSYEQYF
TRBV5-1	TRBJ1-1	CASRQGNRDTEAFF
TRBV4-2	TRBJ2-7	CASSQPLAGGPYEQYF
TRBV28	TRBJ1-4	CASTRQANEKLFF
TRBV7-3	TRBJ2-3	CASSSGSSTDTQYF
TRBV19	TRBJ1-4	CASSIARGRATNEKLFF
TRBV29-1	TRBJ2-3	CSVLGTSGSPSTDTQYF
TRBV19	TRBJ2-1	CASSGAGYNEQFF
TRBV9	TRBJ2-1	CASSRYGTGDEQFF
TRBV21-1	TRBJ1-5	CASSNGQGHCIKPQHF
TRBV13	TRBJ2-3	CASNAAGGRDTQYF
TRBV6-5	TRBJ2-7	CASSYSRTRSGEQYF
TRBV10-1	TRBJ2-1	CASTLAGDFDEQFF
TRBV16	TRBJ1-1	CASSQSRGTGVANTEAFF
TRBV5-8	TRBJ1-5	CASSPGRVHNQPQHF
TRBV5-3	TRBJ2-5	CASSITGGAETQYF
TRBV5-6	TRBJ2-7	CASSSLGTGRHEQYF
TRBV15	TRBJ2-5	CATSSQGGVVTQYF
TRBV5-6	TRBJ2-5	CASSSHPDSKRQETQYF
TRBV5-4	TRBJ2-7	CASSLFTPSEQYF
TRBV9	TRBJ2-7	CASSVAEDTEFYEQYF
TRBV9	TRBJ1-5	CASSATGQPNQPQHF
TRBV10-2	TRBJ2-5	CASRIAGAETQYF
TRBV28	TRBJ2-3	CALRPPAGSTDTQYF
TRBV6-1	TRBJ1-1	CASSVPTAGTEAFF
TRBV28	TRBJ2-5	CASRNSGQETQYF
TRBV6-5	TRBJ2-1	CASGGQEHNEQFF
TRBV28	TRBJ1-1	CASSLWTSGFGRTEAFF
TRBV18	TRBJ2-5	CASSPGGAETQYF
TRBV15	TRBJ2-7	CATSRGGSASGRYEQYF
TRBV6-6	TRBJ1-5	CASSSSGNAYQPQHF
TRBV28	TRBJ2-3	CASSPSWAGVGTDTQYF
TRBV4-2	TRBJ2-2	CASSHLSTSGELFF
TRBV28	TRBJ1-5	CASSPRGQGGNQPQHF
TRBV19	TRBJ2-6	CASSIPGSPSGANVLTF
TRBV27	TRBJ2-7	CASSPSAGVYEQYF
TRBV6-6	TRBJ2-5	CASSWGQGQETQYF
TRBV28	TRBJ2-7	CASSSPIGSGQTYEQYF
TRBV27	TRBJ2-5	CASSFASGIRETQYF
TRBV6-5	TRBJ2-4	CASSYQTGIGNIQYF
TRBV5-1	TRBJ1-2	CASSLGGHNNYGYTF
TRBV11-2	TRBJ2-5	CASSVGVQETQYF
TRBV28	TRBJ1-5	CASSFWAGGNGNQPQHF
TRBV27	TRBJ2-7	CASSPRGLAGTNYEQYF
TRBV18	TRBJ2-1	CASSPRGSSYNEQFF
TRBV9	TRBJ1-5	CASSVDGQGGQPQHF
TRBV28	TRBJ2-1	CASSLLRTSNYNEQFF
TRBV7-9	TRBJ1-3	CASSPWFPTGSSGNTIYF
TRBV25-1	TRBJ1-2	CASRRQGIDGYTF
TRBV27	TRBJ1-3	CASSQGTGNTIYF
TRBV4-1	NA	CASSQRDRSSYEQYF
TRBV28	TRBJ1-2	CASSSRTGVSRGYTF
TRBV29-1	TRBJ2-7	CSVGGGEGTEQYF
TRBV2	TRBJ1-5	CASKAAVIQPQHF
TRBV5-1	TRBJ1-5	CASSPGSFSNQPQHF
TRBV7-9	TRBJ2-2	CASSRNGGTSGGNTGELFF
TRBV18	TRBJ2-3	CASSPSGRAATDTQYF